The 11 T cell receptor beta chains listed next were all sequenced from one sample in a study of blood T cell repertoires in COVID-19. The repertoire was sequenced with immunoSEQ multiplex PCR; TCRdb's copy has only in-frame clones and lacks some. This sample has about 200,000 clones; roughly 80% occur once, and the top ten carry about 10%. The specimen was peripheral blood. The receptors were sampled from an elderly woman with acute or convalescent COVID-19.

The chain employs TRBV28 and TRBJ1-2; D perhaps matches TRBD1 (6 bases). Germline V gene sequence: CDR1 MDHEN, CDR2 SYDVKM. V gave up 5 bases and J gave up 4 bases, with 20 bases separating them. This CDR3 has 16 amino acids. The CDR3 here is CASSTTRGAGTYGYTF. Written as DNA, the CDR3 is TGTGCCAGCAGTACGACTCGGGGGGCAGGGACCTATGGCTACACCTTC.

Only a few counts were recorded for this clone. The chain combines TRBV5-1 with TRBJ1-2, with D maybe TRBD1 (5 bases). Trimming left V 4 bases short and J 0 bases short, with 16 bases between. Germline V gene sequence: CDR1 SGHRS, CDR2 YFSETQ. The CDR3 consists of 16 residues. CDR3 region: CASSPPSGDSNYGYTF. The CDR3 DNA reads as TGCGCCAGCAGCCCGCCGTCGGGGGACTCTAACTATGGCTACACCTTC.

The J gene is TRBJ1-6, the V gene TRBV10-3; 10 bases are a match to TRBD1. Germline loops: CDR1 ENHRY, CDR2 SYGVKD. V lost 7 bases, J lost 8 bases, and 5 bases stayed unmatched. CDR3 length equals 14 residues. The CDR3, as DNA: TGTGCCATCACCCCCGGACAGGGGGATTCACCCCTCCACTTT. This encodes CAITPGQGDSPLHF.

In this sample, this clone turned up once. DNA for the CDR3: TGTGCCAGCAGCTCACAGGGGGCAGTAGTCGAGCAGTACTTC. It translates to CASSSQGAVVEQYF. This chain uses TRBV11-3 with TRBJ2-7; 9 bases align to TRBD1. V gave up 4 bases and J gave up 6 bases; unmatched junction bases: 7. The germline CDR1 and CDR2 sequences are SGHNT and YENEEA. This CDR3 spans 14 amino acids. The full variable domain, completed using reference TRBV11-3 and TRBJ2-7, is EAGVVQSPRYKIIEKKQPVAFWCNPISGHNTLYWYLQNLGQGPELLIRYENEEAVDDSQLPKDRFSAERLKGVDSTLKIQPAELGDSAVYLCASSSQGAVVEQYFGPGTRLTVT.

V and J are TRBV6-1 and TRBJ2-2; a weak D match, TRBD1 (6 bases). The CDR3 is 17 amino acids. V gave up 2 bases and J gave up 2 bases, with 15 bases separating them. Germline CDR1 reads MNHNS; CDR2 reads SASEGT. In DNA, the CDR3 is TGTGCCAGCAGTGAAAATCTCGTCAGGGGTAACACCGGGGAGCTGTTTTTT. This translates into CASSENLVRGNTGELFF.

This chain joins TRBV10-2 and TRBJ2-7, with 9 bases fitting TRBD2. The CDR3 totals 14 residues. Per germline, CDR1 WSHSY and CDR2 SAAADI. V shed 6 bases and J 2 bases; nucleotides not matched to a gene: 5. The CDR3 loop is CASRLAGITYEQYF. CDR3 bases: TGCGCCAGCAGACTAGCGGGTATCACCTACGAGCAGTACTTC.

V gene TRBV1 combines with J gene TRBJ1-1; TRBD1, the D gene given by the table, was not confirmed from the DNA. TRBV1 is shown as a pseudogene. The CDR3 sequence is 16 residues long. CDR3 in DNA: TGCACAGCTGACCGGGACAGGGGTTGGATGAACACTGAAGCTTTCTTT. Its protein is CTADRDRGWMNTEAFF.

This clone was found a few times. The CDR3 spells CASTAGVMTGELFF. The CDR3 DNA reads TGTGCCAGTACAGCAGGGGTTATGACCGGGGAGCTGTTTTTT. The chain carries TRBV19 and TRBJ2-2, with D maybe TRBD1 (6 bases). Germline lookup yields CDR1 LNHDA and CDR2 SQIVND (reference sequence). V dropped 7 bases and J dropped 5 bases, with 14 bases sitting between them. This CDR3 comprises 14 residues.

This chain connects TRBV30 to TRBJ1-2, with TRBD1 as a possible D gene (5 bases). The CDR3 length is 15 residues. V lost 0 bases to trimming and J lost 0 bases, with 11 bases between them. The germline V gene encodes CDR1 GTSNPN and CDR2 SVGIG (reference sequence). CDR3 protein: CAWSVGAATNYGYTF. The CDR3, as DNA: TGTGCCTGGAGTGTAGGGGCAGCTACTAACTATGGCTACACCTTC.

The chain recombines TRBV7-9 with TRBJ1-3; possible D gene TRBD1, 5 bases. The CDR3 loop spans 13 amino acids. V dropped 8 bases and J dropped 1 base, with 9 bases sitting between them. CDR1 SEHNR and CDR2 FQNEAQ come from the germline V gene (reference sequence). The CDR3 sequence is CASQAGSGNTIYF. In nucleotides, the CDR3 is TGTGCCAGCCAGGCAGGGTCTGGAAACACCATATATTTT.

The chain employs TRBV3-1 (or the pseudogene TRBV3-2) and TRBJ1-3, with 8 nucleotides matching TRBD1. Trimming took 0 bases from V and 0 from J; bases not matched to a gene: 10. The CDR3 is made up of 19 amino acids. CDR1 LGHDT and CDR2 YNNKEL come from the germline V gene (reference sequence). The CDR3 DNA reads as TGTGCCAGCAGCCAAGATTCTACAGCAGGGACAGGCTCTGGAAACACCATATATTTT. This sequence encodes CASSQDSTAGTGSGNTIYF.